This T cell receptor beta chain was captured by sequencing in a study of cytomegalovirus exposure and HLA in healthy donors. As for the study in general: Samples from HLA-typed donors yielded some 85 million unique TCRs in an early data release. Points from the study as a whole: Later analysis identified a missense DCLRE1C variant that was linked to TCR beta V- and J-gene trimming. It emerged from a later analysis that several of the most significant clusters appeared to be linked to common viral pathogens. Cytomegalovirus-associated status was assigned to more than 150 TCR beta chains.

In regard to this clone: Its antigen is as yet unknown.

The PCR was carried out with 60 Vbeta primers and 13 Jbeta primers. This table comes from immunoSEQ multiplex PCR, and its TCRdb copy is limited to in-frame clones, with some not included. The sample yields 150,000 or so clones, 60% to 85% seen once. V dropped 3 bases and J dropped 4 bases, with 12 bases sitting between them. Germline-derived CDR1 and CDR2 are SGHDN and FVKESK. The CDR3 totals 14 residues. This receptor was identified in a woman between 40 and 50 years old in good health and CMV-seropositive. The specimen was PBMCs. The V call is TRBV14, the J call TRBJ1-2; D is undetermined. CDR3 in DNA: TGTGCCAGCAGCCAGAACAGAGGGCCCTATGGCTACACCTTC. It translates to CASSQNRGPYGYTF. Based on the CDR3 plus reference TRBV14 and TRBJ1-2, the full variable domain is EAGVTQFPSHSVIEKGQTVTLRCDPISGHDNLYWYRRVMGKEIKFLLHFVKESKQDESGMPNNRFLAERTGGTYSTLKVQPAELEDSGVYFCASSQNRGPYGYTFGSGTRLTVV.